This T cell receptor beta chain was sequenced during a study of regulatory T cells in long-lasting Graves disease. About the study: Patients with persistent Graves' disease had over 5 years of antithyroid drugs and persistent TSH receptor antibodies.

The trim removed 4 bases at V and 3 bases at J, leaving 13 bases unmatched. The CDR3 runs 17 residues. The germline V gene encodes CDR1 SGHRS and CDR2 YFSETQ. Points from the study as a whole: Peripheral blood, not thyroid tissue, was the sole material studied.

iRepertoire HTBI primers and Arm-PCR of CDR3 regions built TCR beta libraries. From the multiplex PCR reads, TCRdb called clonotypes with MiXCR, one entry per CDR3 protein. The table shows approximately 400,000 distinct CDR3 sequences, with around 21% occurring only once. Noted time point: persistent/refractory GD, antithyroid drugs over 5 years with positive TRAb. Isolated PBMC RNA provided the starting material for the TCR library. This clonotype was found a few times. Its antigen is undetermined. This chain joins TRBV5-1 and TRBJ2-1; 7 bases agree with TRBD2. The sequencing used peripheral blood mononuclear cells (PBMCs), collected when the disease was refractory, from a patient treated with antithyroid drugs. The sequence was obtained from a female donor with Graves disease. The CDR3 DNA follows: TGCGCCAGCAGCCGTACTAGCGCAACGTCCGACTACAATGAGCAGTTCTTC. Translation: CASSRTSATSDYNEQFF.